This T cell receptor beta chain was obtained from a study of T cells in Graves' hyperthyroidism and ophthalmopathy. TCR beta CDR3 sequences were amplified from RNA transcripts. The TCR CDR3 first-round RT-PCR relied on the HTBI primer set. MiXCR, applied by TCRdb to the multiplex PCR reads, yields one record per CDR3 protein. The data contain about 620,000 distinct CDR3 sequences, roughly 17% of them singletons. This clonotype has only a few counts. Sample: blood. This receptor was obtained from a woman between 25 and 40 years old with Graves' hyperthyroidism.

The CDR3 sequence: CASSTEGGFRRPGGYTF. The CDR3 nucleotides read TGCGCCAGCAGCACCGAAGGTGGTTTTCGGCGTCCTGGAGGCTACACCTTC. The chain combines TRBV5-1 with TRBJ1-2, with D uncertain. CDR1 and CDR2 (germline): SGHRS, YFSETQ. This CDR3 has 17 residues. V was clipped by 4 bases and J by 8 bases, with 27 bases between them.